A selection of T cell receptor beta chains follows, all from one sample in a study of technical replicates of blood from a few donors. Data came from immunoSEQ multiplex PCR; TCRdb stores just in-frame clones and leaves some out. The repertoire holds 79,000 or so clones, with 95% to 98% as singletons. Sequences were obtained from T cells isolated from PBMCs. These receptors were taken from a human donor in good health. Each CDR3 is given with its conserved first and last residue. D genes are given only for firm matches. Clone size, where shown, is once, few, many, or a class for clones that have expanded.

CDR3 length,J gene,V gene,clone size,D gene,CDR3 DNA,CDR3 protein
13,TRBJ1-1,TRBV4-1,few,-,TGCGCCAGCAGCCAACTCTCGAACACTGAAGCTTTCTTT,CASSQLSNTEAFF
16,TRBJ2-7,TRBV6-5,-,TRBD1,TGTGCCAGCAGTTCCCGTCGGGACAGGCCATCCTACGAGCAGTACTTC,CASSSRRDRPSYEQYF
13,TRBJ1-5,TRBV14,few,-,TGTGCCAGCAGCCCAGGGCTCGGGCAGCCCCAGCATTTT,CASSPGLGQPQHF
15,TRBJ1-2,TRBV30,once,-,TGTGCCTTGCCCCTTCCTGCGGGTGTCCACTATGGCTACACCTTC,CALPLPAGVHYGYTF
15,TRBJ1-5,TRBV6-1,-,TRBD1,TGTGCCAGCAGTGGGGTGGACAGGGTTGATCAGCCCCAGCATTTT,CASSGVDRVDQPQHF
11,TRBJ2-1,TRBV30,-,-,TGTGCCGGTGATGCGGCAACTCGACGGTTCTTC,CAGDAATRRFF
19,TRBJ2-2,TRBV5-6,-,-,TGTGCCAGCAGCTTGTTTTTCGGCGGGCTAGCGGGACAGGCCGGGGAGCTGTTTTTT,CASSLFFGGLAGQAGELFF
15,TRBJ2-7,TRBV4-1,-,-,TGCGCCAGCAGCCGTACCTCCGGGACAACCTACGAGCAGTACTTC,CASSRTSGTTYEQYF
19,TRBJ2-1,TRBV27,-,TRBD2,TGTGCCAGTCGGCGGACGGGACTAGCGGGGGGGAGCTCCTACAATGAGCAGTTCTTC,CASRRTGLAGGSSYNEQFF
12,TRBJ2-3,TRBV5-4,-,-,TGTGCCAGCACCCGACAGGTTTTCGAGCAGTATTTT,CASTRQVFEQYF
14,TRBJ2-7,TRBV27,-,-,TGTGCCAGCAGTCCTGGGGGGTATTCCTACGAGCAGTACTTC,CASSPGGYSYEQYF
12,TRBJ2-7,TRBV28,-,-,TGTGCCAGCAGTTTGGGGAGGAGGGAGCAGTACTTC,CASSLGRREQYF
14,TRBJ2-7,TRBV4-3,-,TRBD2,TGCGCCAGCAGCCAAGGGCGGGAGGCGGACGAGCAGTACTTC,CASSQGREADEQYF
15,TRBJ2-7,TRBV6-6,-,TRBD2,TGTGCCAGCAGTTACCAGCGGGAGGTCCCAGGAGAGCAGTACTTC,CASSYQREVPGEQYF
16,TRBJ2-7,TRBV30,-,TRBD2,TGTGCCTGGAGTGGTATATCAGGACTAGCGGGTGACGAGCAGTACTTC,CAWSGISGLAGDEQYF
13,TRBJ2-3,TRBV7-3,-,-,TGTGCCAGCAGCTTCGTACACCAGGATAAGCAGTATTTT,CASSFVHQDKQYF
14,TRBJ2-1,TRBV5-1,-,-,TGCGCCAGTCGGCCGGACAGCTTGTCCAATGAGCAGTTCTTC,CASRPDSLSNEQFF
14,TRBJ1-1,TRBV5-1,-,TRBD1,TGCGCCAGCAGCCCCGGGACAGTCTACACTGAAGCTTTCTTT,CASSPGTVYTEAFF
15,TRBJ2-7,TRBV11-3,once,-,TGTGCCAGCAGCTTATTCCAACAAATCTCCTACGAGCAGTACTTC,CASSLFQQISYEQYF
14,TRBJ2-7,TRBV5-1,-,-,TGCGCCAGCAGCTTGGAGGCCAGGGCCTACGAGCAGTACTTC,CASSLEARAYEQYF
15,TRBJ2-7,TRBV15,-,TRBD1,TGTGCCACCAGCAGGAGGACAGGAAGCTCCTACGAGCAGTACTTC,CATSRRTGSSYEQYF
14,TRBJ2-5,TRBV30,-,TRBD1,TGTGCCTGGAGGCACAGGGGCATTCCAGAGACCCAGTACTTC,CAWRHRGIPETQYF
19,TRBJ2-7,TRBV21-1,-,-,TGTGCCAGCAGCAAAAAGAGCGAAGGACAGGGCAGAAACGGCTACGAGCAGTACTTC,CASSKKSEGQGRNGYEQYF
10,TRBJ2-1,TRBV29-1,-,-,TGCAGCGCCGGTAGCTATGAGCAGTTCTTC,CSAGSYEQFF
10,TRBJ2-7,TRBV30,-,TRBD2,TGTGCCTGGGGGACTAGCGTGCAGTACTTC,CAWGTSVQYF
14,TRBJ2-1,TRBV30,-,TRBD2,TGTGCCTGGTGTGGGACTAGCGAGTACAATGAGCAGTTCTTC,CAWCGTSEYNEQFF
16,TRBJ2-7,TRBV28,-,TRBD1,TGTGCCAGCAGTCCCTTCGGACAGGGGGTTCCCTACGAGCAGTACTTC,CASSPFGQGVPYEQYF
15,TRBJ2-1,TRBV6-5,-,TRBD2,TGTGCCAGCAGAGGAGCGGGAGAGTCCTACAATGAGCAGTTCTTC,CASRGAGESYNEQFF
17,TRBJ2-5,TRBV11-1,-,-,TGTGCCAGCAGCTTAGGGGGTGGGGGGGCAAGGCCGGAGACCCAGTACTTC,CASSLGGGGARPETQYF
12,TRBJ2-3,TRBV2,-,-,TGTGCCAGCCTAGAACTCACAGATACGCAGTATTTT,CASLELTDTQYF
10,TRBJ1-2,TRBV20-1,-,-,TGCAGTGCCCCGGGATATGGCTACACCTTC,CSAPGYGYTF
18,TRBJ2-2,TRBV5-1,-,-,TGCGCCAGCAGCTTGGTACCCGATGTCAGGGCGAACACCGGGGAGCTGTTTTTT,CASSLVPDVRANTGELFF
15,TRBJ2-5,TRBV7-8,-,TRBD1,TGTGCCAGCAGCTTAGGTGTAGCAGGGGGACAGACCCAGTACTTC,CASSLGVAGGQTQYF
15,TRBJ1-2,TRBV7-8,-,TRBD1,TGTGCCAGCAGCTTGGAACTGACAGGGTACTATGGCTACACCTTC,CASSLELTGYYGYTF
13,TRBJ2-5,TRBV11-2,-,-,TGTGCCAGCAGCTTAGAGGTAGAGGGGACCCAGTACTTC,CASSLEVEGTQYF
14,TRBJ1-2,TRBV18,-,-,TGTGCCAGCTCACTGAGCGGGGGGCCGAATGGCTACACCTTC,CASSLSGGPNGYTF
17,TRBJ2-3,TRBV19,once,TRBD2,TGTGCCAGTAGTCATCCGGGACTAGCCGAAGACACAGATACGCAGTATTTT,CASSHPGLAEDTDTQYF
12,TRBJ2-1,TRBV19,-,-,TGTGCCAGTAGTATTCCGGACTGGGAGCAGTTCTTC,CASSIPDWEQFF
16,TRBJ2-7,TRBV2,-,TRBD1,TGTGCCAGCAGCGAGGGGTTGGACAGGGTCTTCTACGAGCAGTACTTC,CASSEGLDRVFYEQYF
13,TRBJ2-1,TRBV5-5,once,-,TGTGCCAGCAGCTTGCGTAGGGGCGATGAGCAGTTCTTC,CASSLRRGDEQFF
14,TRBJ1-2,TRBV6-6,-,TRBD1,TGTGCCAGCGCAAACCAGGGGGCTAACTATGGCTACACCTTC,CASANQGANYGYTF
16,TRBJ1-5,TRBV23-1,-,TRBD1,TGCGCCAGCAGTCAATCGCGGACAGGGGTTTCTCAGCCCCAGCATTTT,CASSQSRTGVSQPQHF
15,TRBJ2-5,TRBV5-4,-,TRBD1,TGTGCCAGCAGCGTCCTACCGGGACAGGGGGAGACCCAGTACTTC,CASSVLPGQGETQYF
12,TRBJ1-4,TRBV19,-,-,TGTGCCAGTAGTATTTCGGATGAAAAACTGTTTTTT,CASSISDEKLFF
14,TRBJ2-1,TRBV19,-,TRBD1,TGTGCCAGTAGTCAACCGACAGGGTACACTGAGCAGTTCTTC,CASSQPTGYTEQFF
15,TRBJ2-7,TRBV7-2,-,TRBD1,TGTGCCAGCAGCTATACGGGACAGGGGGCCTACGAGCAGTACTTC,CASSYTGQGAYEQYF
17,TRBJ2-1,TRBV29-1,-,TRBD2,TGCAGCGGGAGAGGGACTAGCGGGAGTGGGAACTACAATGAGCAGTTCTTC,CSGRGTSGSGNYNEQFF
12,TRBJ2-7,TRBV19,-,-,TGTGCCAGTAGTATAGACGCCTACGAGCAGTACTTC,CASSIDAYEQYF
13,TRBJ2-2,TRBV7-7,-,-,TGTGCTAGCAGCCGGGAGTTCACCGGGGAGCTGTTTTTT,CASSREFTGELFF
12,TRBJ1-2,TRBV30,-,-,TGTGCCTGGAGTGATCAGGGGTCTGGCTACACCTTC,CAWSDQGSGYTF
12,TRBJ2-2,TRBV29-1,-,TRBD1,TGCAGCGCAGACAGGGGGACCGGGGAGCTGTTTTTT,CSADRGTGELFF
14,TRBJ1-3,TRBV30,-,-,TGTGCCTGGGCTGGAGGGCAGGGATGGAACACCATATATTTT,CAWAGGQGWNTIYF
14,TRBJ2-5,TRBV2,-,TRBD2,TGTGCCAGCAGTGTCGGCGGGAGCGTAGAGACCCAGTACTTC,CASSVGGSVETQYF